Sequencing of this TCR beta chain was carried out in a study of identical twins (dated by TCRdb to 2016 to 2017). Study-level background: TCR alpha and beta repertoires from monozygotic twins, unrelated adults of various ages and cord blood were deep-sequenced to test whether fetal clonotypes persist. To rule out contamination, replicate twin experiments were performed at different times with different library preparation protocols.

Every donor was a healthy Caucasian. From its cysteine to its phenylalanine, the CDR3 spans 12 amino acids. This entry keeps only the CDR3 DNA: 36 bases, framed from base 1. Trimming removed 4 bases from V and 10 bases from J; the gene matches leave 6 bases unexplained. The germline V gene encodes CDR1 SGHRS and CDR2 YFSETQ. The paper's findings and limits, for the study overall: Out-of-frame TCR alpha sequences shared between twins showed an excess of low generation-probability sequences compared with coincidental sharing between unrelated individuals. Out-of-frame TCR alpha sharing in monozygotic twins was systematically underestimated by recombination models, whereas sharing between unrelated individuals was in agreement with the recombination models. Abundant cord blood beta clonotypes carried fewer insertions; young adult naive repertoires showed a weaker similar trend, while memory repertoires showed none. Because the same donors could not be followed over many years, the conclusions depended on cross-sectional statistical analysis. In beta out-of-frame sequences, excess twin sharing was weaker, because having fewer shared sequences lowered the signal-to-noise ratio. Invariant T cells such as MAIT and iNKT could partly confound zero-insertion analyses, though diverse VJ usage argued against this for most clonotypes.

Of note for this clonotype: It has no known antigen specificity. No quality values exist for individual bases; no much larger clone is one base distant.

The library was generated by 5' RACE. Instrument on record: Illumina HiSeq 2000. A universal primer binding site was added through template switching, and the final cDNA carried a unique molecular identifier so that TCR cDNA molecules could be counted accurately. First-strand cDNA for TCR alpha and beta chains was synthesized from specific primers in the conserved constant-segment region. To control for contamination, each cDNA library was double barcoded with a SMART-Mk sample barcode plus Illumina barcodes. Two successive PCR steps introduced TruSeq adapter sequences along with Illumina sample barcodes. TCR alpha and beta cDNA libraries were sequenced on the Illumina HiSeq platform with custom primers. The authors processed their data as follows. MiGEC was used to process raw reads and extract unique molecular identifiers, and MiXCR was used to find CDR3 positions. For each individual, recombination models were inferred using an EM algorithm with the repgenHMM and IGoR tools. Shared clonotype analysis was performed with the tcR package in R, normalizing sharing by the product of cloneset sizes. To study raw recombination without the effects of thymic and clonal selection, out-of-frame nonproductive sequences were analyzed. TCRdb itself trimmed the public reads at Q25 with fastp, ran MiXCR and retained productive beta chains. For every CDR3 protein sequence, its rows merge into one entry that carries the most common genes and DNA. The V and J calls and clone size come from TCRdb's table, not from the authors' own analysis. Recorded for this sample are some 1,700,000 distinct CDR3 sequences; 32% of them occurred a single time. The ten largest account for more than 0.25% of the sample.

The origin of this receptor is a newborn girl in good health. The specimen sequenced was cord blood. The chain joins TRBV5-1 to TRBJ2-3, with 7 central nucleotides matching TRBD2. DNA sequence: TGCGCCAGCAGCACTCAGCGGGAAGCGCAGTATTTT. Protein translation: CASSTQREAQYF.